A selection of T cell receptor beta chains follows, all from one sample in a study of OX40 agonist ivuxolimab in advanced cancers. Libraries were prepared by immunoSEQ multiplex PCR; TCRdb keeps only in-frame clonotypes and omits some of them. The data hold approximately 65,000 clones, with around 90% observed a single time. Sequenced here: CD4+ or CD8+ T cells sorted from blood, sampled in a trial of the OX40 agonist ivuxolimab. The source is an adult with an advanced solid tumor such as melanoma, head and neck, liver or kidney cancer. CDR3s include the opening cysteine and the closing phenylalanine or tryptophan. The order of the fields is clone size, D gene, J gene, V gene, CDR3 protein, CDR3 DNA. A D gene is named only where the DNA matches it firmly. The size of a clone is reported for some rows only, either as once, few or many, or as a class for expanded clones.

>-|TRBD1|TRBJ1-2|TRBV25-1
CASSSTGTGYGYTF
TGTGCCAGCAGTTCCACCGGGACAGGCTATGGCTACACCTTC
>-|-|TRBJ2-1|TRBV20-1
CSAQRYEQFF
TGCAGTGCTCAAAGGTATGAGCAGTTCTTC
>-|-|TRBJ1-6|TRBV7-2
CASSVDYNSPLHF
TGTGCCAGCAGCGTGGACTATAATTCACCCCTCCACTTT
>-|-|TRBJ1-5|TRBV7-8
CASSLRGNPRDQPQHF
TGTGCCAGCAGCTTGCGAGGGAATCCTAGGGATCAGCCCCAGCATTTT
>-|-|TRBJ1-2|TRBV9
CASSVDPGTGGYTF
TGTGCCAGCAGCGTAGATCCGGGAACGGGGGGCTACACCTTC
>once|TRBD2|TRBJ2-3|TRBV6-5
CATASGAGDSDTQYF
TGTGCCACCGCAAGTGGGGCGGGAGATTCAGATACGCAGTATTTT
>-|TRBD1|TRBJ1-2|TRBV5-4
CASSLESQGALGYGYTF
TGTGCCAGCAGCTTGGAGAGTCAGGGGGCGTTAGGCTATGGCTACACCTTC
>-|-|TRBJ2-2|TRBV30
CAWSVGGGDTGELFF
TGTGCCTGGAGTGTGGGGGGTGGGGACACCGGGGAGCTGTTTTTT
>-|TRBD2|TRBJ2-1|TRBV27
CASSSPRPGLVAYNEQFF
TGTGCCAGCAGTTCCCCCCGACCAGGACTAGTGGCCTACAATGAGCAGTTCTTC
>-|TRBD2|TRBJ2-1|TRBV27
CASSLHQLAGGSNEQFF
TGTGCCAGCAGTTTACACCAACTAGCGGGGGGATCCAATGAGCAGTTCTTC
>-|TRBD2|TRBJ2-1|TRBV29-1
CSVEASGSPNEQFF
TGCAGCGTTGAGGCTAGCGGGAGCCCCAATGAGCAGTTCTTC
>-|-|TRBJ2-1|TRBV10-1
CASSDREIAYNEQFF
TGCGCCAGCAGTGACCGGGAAATTGCCTACAATGAGCAGTTCTTC
>-|TRBD2|TRBJ2-7|TRBV11-3
CASSLDRSGSSYEQYF
TGTGCCAGCAGCTTAGACCGTAGCGGGAGCTCCTACGAGCAGTACTTC
>-|-|TRBJ2-3|TRBV6-1
CASSETQGGGTDTQYF
TGTGCCAGCAGTGAAACCCAGGGGGGCGGCACAGATACGCAGTATTTT
>once|-|TRBJ2-5|TRBV5-6
CASRPLQGGGETQYF
TGTGCCAGCAGACCCCTCCAGGGGGGAGGGGAGACCCAGTACTTC
>-|-|TRBJ1-3|TRBV6-5
CASSFSPGNTIYF
TGTGCCAGCAGTTTCTCGCCGGGAAACACCATATATTTT
>-|-|TRBJ2-3|TRBV18
CASSPPNIAVQNTDTQYF
TGTGCCAGCTCACCCCCAAATATAGCGGTACAAAACACAGATACGCAGTATTTT
>once|-|TRBJ1-1|TRBV6-4
CASSARESTEAFF
TGTGCCAGCAGTGCCCGGGAATCCACTGAAGCTTTCTTT
>once|TRBD2|TRBJ2-7|TRBV5-1
CASSPSSGDAYEQYF
TGCGCCAGCAGCCCGTCTAGCGGGGACGCCTACGAGCAGTACTTC
>-|-|TRBJ2-5|TRBV6-5
CASSYSTARGQETQYF
TGTGCCAGCAGTTACTCGACGGCCAGGGGCCAAGAGACCCAGTACTTC
>few|-|TRBJ1-2|TRBV4-1
CASSQARDGTNYGYTF
TGCGCCAGCAGCCAAGCGAGGGACGGTACTAACTATGGCTACACCTTC
>-|-|TRBJ2-7|TRBV5-4
CASSLGGGKSSYEQYF
TGTGCCAGCAGCCTGGGAGGCGGAAAGAGCTCCTACGAGCAGTACTTC
>-|-|TRBJ1-2|TRBV2
CASSVATGSYGYTF
TGTGCCAGCAGTGTTGCCACAGGATCCTATGGCTACACCTTC